The present entry profiles one T cell receptor (beta chain) with its context. The antigen is unknown. In the same sample, other DNA sequences code for this CDR3. This sample was included in a study of OX40 agonist ivuxolimab in advanced cancers. Study information: Those enrolled were 80% to 85% male, with a mean age of roughly 62 years and ages from 23 to 79.

General study findings and limits: Within 6 weeks, CD4+ and CD8+ blood T cells expanded clonally at 0.1 to 3.0 mg/kg. Some nonresponders likewise displayed low normalized T-cell clonal expansion.

The ends were cut back, 1 base at V and 5 bases at J, with 6 bases in the middle. The CDR3 is 13 amino acids. Germline loops: CDR1 SEHNR, CDR2 FQNEAQ (reference sequence). Here immunoSEQ multiplex PCR was the method, and the copy in TCRdb shows in-frame clones only, minus some. The sample holds some 70,000 clones, about 90% seen once. The chain employs TRBV7-9 and TRBJ1-5, with D possibly matching TRBD1 (5 bases). This TCR was sampled from an adult with an advanced solid tumor such as melanoma, head and neck, liver or kidney cancer. The specimen was CD4+ or CD8+ T cells sorted from blood, collected in a trial of the OX40 agonist ivuxolimab. This chain's CDR3 is CASSLGGDQPQHF. The CDR3 bases are TGTGCCAGCAGCTTAGGGGGGGATCAGCCCCAGCATTTT. The whole variable domain, filled in from reference TRBV7-9 and TRBJ1-5, reads DTGVSQNPRHKITKRGQNVTFRCDPISEHNRLYWYRQTLGQGPEFLTYFQNEAQLEKSRLLSDRFSAERPKGSFSTLEIQRTEQGDSAMYLCASSLGGDQPQHFGDGTRLSIL.